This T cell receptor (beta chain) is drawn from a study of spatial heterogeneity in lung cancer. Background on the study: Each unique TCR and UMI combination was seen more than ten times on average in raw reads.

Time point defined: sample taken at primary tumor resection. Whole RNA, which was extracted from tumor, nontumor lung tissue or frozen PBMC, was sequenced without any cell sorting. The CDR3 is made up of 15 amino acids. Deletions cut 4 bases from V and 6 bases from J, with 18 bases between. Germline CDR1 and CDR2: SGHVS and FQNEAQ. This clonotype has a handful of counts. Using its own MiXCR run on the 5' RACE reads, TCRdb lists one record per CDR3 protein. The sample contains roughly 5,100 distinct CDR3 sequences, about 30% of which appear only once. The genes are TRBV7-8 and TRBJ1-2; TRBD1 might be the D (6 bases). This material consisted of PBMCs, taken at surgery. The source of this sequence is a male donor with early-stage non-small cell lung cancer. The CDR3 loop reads CASSSPSGARDGYTF. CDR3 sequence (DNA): TGTGCCAGCAGCTCGCCCTCGGGGGCAAGGGATGGCTACACCTTC.